This T cell receptor beta chain was found in a study of identifying expanded T cells in peripheral blood (dated by TCRdb to between 2019 and 2020). Regarding the research as a whole: Technical replicates were generated by sequencing separate aliquots of the same genomic DNA pool, with four replicates compared pairwise.

Of note for this clone: It lacks a known antigen. Nothing much larger sits one base from this clone, and base qualities are not available.

During the collection period, no infections or other immune events were recorded for the healthy donors. Time-dependent variance in a beta-binomial model of T-cell clone differential abundance was calibrated using healthy-donor blood repertoires as a training cohort. The training cohort was composed of some ten healthy donors, 3 female and 7 male. Donor ages ranged from roughly 29 to 64 years, with an average of around 45 years. Whole blood was collected from each healthy donor at three time points spaced about 14 days apart and obtained from a commercial supplier. For immunosequencing, genomic DNA was extracted from whole blood that had not been sorted. On the study overall, not on this receptor specifically: The binomial model flagged about 1.1 differentially abundant clones between technical replicates but about 16.4 over about 2 weeks and around 19 over four weeks. Both the number of clones called differentially abundant and the false-positive rate were significantly reduced by the beta-binomial model across all healthy-donor time intervals. In all healthy donors, the variance in clone template counts between samples taken two weeks apart rose significantly as total template count increased. It was expected by the authors that biological variance in healthy repertoires might increase further over much longer intervals, such as months to years.

The CDR3 starts with the cysteine, ends with the phenylalanine, and has 11 residues. Of all the DNA, just the CDR3 is kept, 33 bases in frame from base 1. Trimming removed 5 bases from V and 11 bases from J, leaving 10 bases between the germline ends. Taken from the germline V gene, the CDR1 and CDR2 loops are SGHTA and FQGTGA. TCRbeta CDR3 regions were profiled with the immunoSEQ Assay using bias-controlled multiplex PCR amplification of genomic DNA. The source study handled its data this way. To quantify the absolute abundance of each unique TCRbeta CDR3 region, the sequences were collapsed and filtered. Two models were used to test differential abundance: a binomial model (Fisher-equivalent) and a beta-binomial model that adds time-dependent variance fitted from healthy donors. Clones with fewer than 5 combined templates were excluded, and clones with Benjamini-Hochberg FDR below 0.01 were called differentially abundant. Using the form v = (b*log(k)+a)^2, the beta-binomial variance was modeled as a function of the total template count across the two samples. This immuneACCESS table, as held by TCRdb, lists in-frame sequences with V and J called but not all clones. Of the missing ones, under half trace to an unresolved V gene in checked studies; the others have no known cause. The DNA was the basis for D and trimming; V, J and clone size are from that table. For this sample there are some 95,000 clones; around 90% appear just once. The ten largest make up around 6% of the sample.

The V and J genes are TRBV7-3 and TRBJ2-1, with the D segment identity uncertain. The sequence came from a person aged 18 to 75 in good health. What was sequenced was blood. The sequence in DNA is TGTGCCAGCAGCGATAGTGATAAGCAGTTCTTC. This gives the protein CASSDSDKQFF.